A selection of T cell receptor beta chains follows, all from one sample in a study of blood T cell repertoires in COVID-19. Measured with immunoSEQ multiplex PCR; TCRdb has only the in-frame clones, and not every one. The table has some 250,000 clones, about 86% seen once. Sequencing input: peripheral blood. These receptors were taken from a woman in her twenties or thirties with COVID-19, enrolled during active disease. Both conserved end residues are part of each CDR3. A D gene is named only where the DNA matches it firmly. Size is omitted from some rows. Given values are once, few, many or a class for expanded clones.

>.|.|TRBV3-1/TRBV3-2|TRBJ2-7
CASSRSGSYEQYF
TGTGCCAGCAGCCGGTCGGGGTCCTACGAGCAGTACTTC
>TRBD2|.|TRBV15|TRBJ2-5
CATSGGLAGPQETQYF
TGTGCCACCAGCGGGGGTCTAGCGGGTCCCCAAGAGACCCAGTACTTC
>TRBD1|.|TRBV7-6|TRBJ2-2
CASSFGQDSFYAGELFF
TGTGCCAGCAGCTTCGGACAGGACTCCTTTTACGCCGGGGAGCTGTTTTTT
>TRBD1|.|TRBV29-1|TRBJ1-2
CSVVGQSGYGYTF
TGCAGCGTTGTGGGACAGAGTGGCTATGGCTACACCTTC
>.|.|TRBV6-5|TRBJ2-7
CASSPSSYEQYF
TGTGCCAGCAGCCCCAGCTCCTACGAGCAGTACTTC
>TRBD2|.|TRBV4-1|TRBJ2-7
CASSQVLAGVSYEQYF
TGCGCCAGCAGCCAAGTTCTGGCGGGGGTATCCTACGAGCAGTACTTC
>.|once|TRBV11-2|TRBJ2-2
CASSFGPSGTLNTGELFF
TGTGCCAGCAGCTTTGGCCCTTCCGGGACACTGAACACCGGGGAGCTGTTTTTT
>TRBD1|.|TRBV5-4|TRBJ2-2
CASSLHRGTGELFF
TGTGCCAGCAGCCTACACAGGGGGACCGGGGAGCTGTTTTTT
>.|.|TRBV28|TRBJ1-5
CASSLSLGRQPQHF
TGTGCCAGCAGTTTATCACTGGGGCGTCAGCCCCAGCATTTT
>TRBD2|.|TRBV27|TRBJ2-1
CASSPGLAGGAWDNEQFF
TGTGCCAGCAGTCCCGGACTAGCGGGGGGGGCTTGGGACAATGAGCAGTTCTTC
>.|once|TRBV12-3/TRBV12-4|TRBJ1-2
CASSLARVGGYTF
TGTGCCAGCAGTTTGGCCAGGGTGGGTGGCTACACCTTC
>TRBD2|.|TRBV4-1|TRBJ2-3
CASSQGLAGGADTQYF
TGCGCCAGCAGCCAAGGGCTAGCGGGGGGCGCGGATACGCAGTATTTT
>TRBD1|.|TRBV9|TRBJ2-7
CASSMGQGNYEQYF
TGTGCCAGCAGCATGGGACAGGGTAACTACGAGCAGTACTTC
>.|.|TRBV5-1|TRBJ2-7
CASSLVMASYEQYF
TGCGCCAGCAGCTTGGTTATGGCCTCCTACGAGCAGTACTTC
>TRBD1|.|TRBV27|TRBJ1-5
CASSPLQGGQPQHF
TGTGCCAGCAGTCCGCTACAGGGGGGGCAGCCCCAGCATTTT
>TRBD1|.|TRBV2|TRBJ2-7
CASSAGQGARYEQYF
TGTGCCAGCAGTGCGGGGCAGGGGGCTAGGTACGAGCAGTACTTC
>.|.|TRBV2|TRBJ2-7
CATLRGFPYEQYF
TGTGCCACCTTACGGGGGTTTCCCTACGAGCAGTACTTC
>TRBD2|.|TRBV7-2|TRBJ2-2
CASSLGSLAGARGELFF
TGTGCCAGCAGCTTAGGCTCACTAGCGGGGGCGCGCGGGGAGCTGTTTTTT
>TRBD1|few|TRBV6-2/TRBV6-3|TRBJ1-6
CASSEQGARNSPLHF
TGTGCCAGCAGCGAACAGGGGGCTAGAAATTCACCCCTCCACTTT
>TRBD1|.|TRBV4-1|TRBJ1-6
CASSQGPGQYNSPLHF
TGCGCCAGCAGCCAAGGGCCGGGACAGTATAATTCACCCCTCCACTTT
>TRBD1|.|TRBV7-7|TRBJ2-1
CASSLGADRGPLNGRIF
TGTGCCAGCAGCTTAGGCGCAGACAGGGGTCCCCTCAATGGCCGGATCTTC
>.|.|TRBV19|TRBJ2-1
CASSSPISLEPLLNEQFF
TGTGCCAGTAGTTCCCCAATTTCTCTAGAACCTCTCCTCAATGAGCAGTTCTTC
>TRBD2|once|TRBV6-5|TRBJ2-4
CASSYRKGGNIQYF
TGTGCCAGCAGTTACCGTAAGGGAGGGAACATTCAGTACTTC
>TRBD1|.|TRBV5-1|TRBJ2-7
CASSLAGQGYYEQYF
TGCGCCAGCAGCTTGGCGGGACAGGGGTACTACGAGCAGTACTTC
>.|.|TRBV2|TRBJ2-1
CASSDNGYNEQFF
TGTGCCAGCAGTGATAACGGGTACAATGAGCAGTTCTTC
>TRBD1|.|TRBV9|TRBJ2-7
CASSVGGTGDNEQYF
TGTGCCAGCAGCGTAGGAGGGACAGGGGACAACGAGCAGTACTTC
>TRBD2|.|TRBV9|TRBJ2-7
CASSVSPSGSYEQYF
TGTGCCAGCAGCGTTTCCCCTAGCGGATCCTACGAGCAGTACTTC
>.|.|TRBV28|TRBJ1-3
CASSPRAGNTIYF
TGTGCCAGCAGTCCCCGGGCTGGAAACACCATATATTTT
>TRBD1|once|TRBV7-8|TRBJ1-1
CASSPQGALNTEAFF
TGTGCCAGCAGCCCACAGGGGGCTTTGAACACTGAAGCTTTCTTT
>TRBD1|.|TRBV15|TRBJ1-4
CATSRDGGQGASTNEKLFF
TGTGCCACCAGCAGAGATGGGGGACAGGGGGCATCAACTAATGAAAAACTGTTTTTT
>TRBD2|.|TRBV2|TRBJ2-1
CASRTGLAGWNEQFF
TGTGCCAGCAGAACGGGACTAGCGGGGTGGAATGAGCAGTTCTTC